Detailed here is one T cell receptor (beta chain). Its target is unknown. This sample stems from a study of Tregs in tolerant kidney transplant recipients. Findings and limits, study-wide: Findings come from small patient numbers and require larger validation.

TCRdb keeps only in-frame clones here, not all; method: immunoSEQ multiplex PCR. The data hold 50,000 to 75,000 clones, with roughly 98% observed a single time. The sample was Tregs from blood, taken before the transplant. The clonotype originates from a human donor who received a combined kidney and bone marrow transplant.

CDR3 sequence reads: CASSLGLASYNEQFF. The CDR3 DNA reads as TGCGCCAGCAGCTTGGGACTAGCTTCATACAATGAGCAGTTCTTC. The chain carries TRBV5-1 and TRBJ2-1; 7 positions match TRBD2. The germline V gene encodes CDR1 SGHRS and CDR2 YFSETQ. V shed 0 bases, J shed 4 bases, and the junction held 4 bases outside the gene matches. This CDR3 contains 15 residues.